A selection of T cell receptor beta chains follows, all from one sample in a study of blood T cell repertoires in COVID-19. The assay was immunoSEQ multiplex PCR, and TCRdb's table has in-frame clones only and misses some. The sample lists more than 300,000 clones; around nine tenths were seen once. Material: peripheral blood. These TCRs come from a woman in her 70s with COVID-19, enrolled during active disease. The CDR3 runs from the conserved cysteine through the conserved F or W. The order of the fields is V gene, CDR3 protein.

v_gene: TRBV7-9
CDR3aa: CASSFLTGGFTEAFF

v_gene: TRBV7-8
CDR3aa: CASSLRAGGDHSNQPQHF

v_gene: TRBV5-1
CDR3aa: CASSLPAGTDTQYF

v_gene: TRBV14
CDR3aa: CASSQAHEQYF

v_gene: TRBV5-1
CDR3aa: CASSPRTDTGELFF

v_gene: TRBV4-1
CDR3aa: CASSQDWGDNQPQHF

v_gene: TRBV7-9
CDR3aa: CASSPLTGGDQEAFF

v_gene: TRBV28
CDR3aa: CASSFAGQLAYNEQFF

v_gene: TRBV24-1
CDR3aa: CATSDPDRPNYGYTF

v_gene: TRBV19
CDR3aa: CASSIKGQISYGYTF

v_gene: TRBV2
CDR3aa: CASSGQGPSTEAFF

v_gene: TRBV5-1
CDR3aa: CASSLKQGDGYTF

v_gene: TRBV7-2
CDR3aa: CASSLYSGGITEAFF

v_gene: TRBV27
CDR3aa: CASSLLGGTEAFF

v_gene: TRBV30
CDR3aa: CAWSIGGMRYDTEAFF

v_gene: TRBV12-3/TRBV12-4
CDR3aa: CASSTWGGTEAFF

v_gene: TRBV7-2
CDR3aa: CASSPGGDIQYF

v_gene: TRBV27
CDR3aa: CASRGLLPYEQYF

v_gene: TRBV19
CDR3aa: CASSFAGFQPQHF

v_gene: TRBV6-2/TRBV6-3
CDR3aa: CASSYPGGYGYTF

v_gene: TRBV28
CDR3aa: CASSFTWTSGGVRETQYF

v_gene: TRBV4-1
CDR3aa: CASSQANGHIRGIEAFF

v_gene: TRBV5-4
CDR3aa: CASSLARGEGCNQPQHF

v_gene: TRBV6-1
CDR3aa: CASSEQGSTGSPLHF

v_gene: TRBV18
CDR3aa: CASSPGGGALEQYF

v_gene: TRBV7-8
CDR3aa: CASSLEDRVLSGYTF

v_gene: TRBV10-1
CDR3aa: CASSPSGNTGELFF

v_gene: TRBV12-3/TRBV12-4
CDR3aa: CASSSDRTYGYTF

v_gene: TRBV5-5
CDR3aa: CASSLVGEPQHF

v_gene: TRBV2
CDR3aa: CASSEGQSIDEQFF

v_gene: TRBV29-1
CDR3aa: CSVCEFAGNTIYF

v_gene: TRBV27
CDR3aa: CASSSSQGALSAEAFF

v_gene: TRBV19
CDR3aa: CASRQGFSPQHF

v_gene: TRBV7-9
CDR3aa: CASSLRQVIENTIYF

v_gene: TRBV25-1
CDR3aa: CASSEKWFSGGLYNEQFF

v_gene: TRBV29-1
CDR3aa: CSAPTSADTQYF

v_gene: TRBV5-4
CDR3aa: CASGQGVEGNTEAFF

v_gene: TRBV11-2
CDR3aa: CASSRPGAYEQYF

v_gene: TRBV27
CDR3aa: CASSPQGMVANEKLFF

v_gene: TRBV18
CDR3aa: CASSPPGTFSYEQYF

v_gene: TRBV11-2
CDR3aa: CASSLGRAYEQYF

v_gene: TRBV12-5
CDR3aa: CASGWEGGQNTEAFF

v_gene: TRBV3-1/TRBV3-2
CDR3aa: CASSHLVNTEAFF

v_gene: TRBV6-6
CDR3aa: CASSSRGGYTF

v_gene: TRBV7-2
CDR3aa: CASSLSGGETQYF

v_gene: TRBV19
CDR3aa: CASTRTGIFSGNTIYF

v_gene: TRBV18
CDR3aa: CASSPGTSRDTQYF

v_gene: TRBV6-5
CDR3aa: CATHSGGATWGTQYF

v_gene: TRBV6-6
CDR3aa: CASSYGGGGTGELFF

v_gene: TRBV7-9
CDR3aa: CASSPPGNPNTGELFF

v_gene: TRBV5-1
CDR3aa: CASSGGTSYNSPLHF

v_gene: TRBV2
CDR3aa: CASRAWGHWNTEAFF